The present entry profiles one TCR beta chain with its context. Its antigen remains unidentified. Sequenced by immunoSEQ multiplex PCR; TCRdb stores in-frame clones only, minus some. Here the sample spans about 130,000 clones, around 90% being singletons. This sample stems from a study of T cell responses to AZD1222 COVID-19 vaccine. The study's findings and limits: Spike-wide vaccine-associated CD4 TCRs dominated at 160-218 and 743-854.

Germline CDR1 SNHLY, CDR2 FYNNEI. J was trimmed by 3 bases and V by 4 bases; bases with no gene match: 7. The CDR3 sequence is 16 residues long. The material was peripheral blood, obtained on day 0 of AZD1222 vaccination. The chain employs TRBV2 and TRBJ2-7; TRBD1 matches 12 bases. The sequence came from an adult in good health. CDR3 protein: CASSVDGTGGGYEQYF. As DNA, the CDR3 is TGTGCCAGCAGTGTCGACGGGACAGGGGGCGGCTACGAGCAGTACTTC.